These 8 T cell receptor beta chains share one sample of origin, sequenced in a study of shared clonotypes between healthy human individuals. Data came from immunoSEQ multiplex PCR; TCRdb stores just in-frame clones and leaves some out. The table lists about 1.5 million clones, roughly 97% of them singletons, with approximately 1.2% in the top ten. The sequenced sample consisted of naive CD4+ T cells sorted from blood. Documented subset: CD45RA+ positively selected. These receptors were taken from a man in his thirties or forties in good health.

V usage is TRBV5-1 and J usage is TRBJ1-1, with D tentatively TRBD1 (6 bases). The CDR3 is 14 residues long. V was clipped by 7 bases and J by 7 bases, with 20 bases between them. The V gene's germline CDR1 is SGHRS and CDR2 YFSETQ. CDR3 loop: CASGKGSGANEAFF. The CDR3 nucleotides are TGCGCCAGCGGGAAGGGGTCGGGGGCAAATGAAGCTTTCTTT.

The V gene is TRBV5-1, the J gene TRBJ2-1; D unresolved. Trimming took off 3 bases at V and 4 bases at J, with 14 bases between the two ends. CDR3 length: 15 amino acids. Germline-derived CDR1 and CDR2 are SGHRS and YFSETQ. The CDR3 here is CASSSGLDGYNEQFF. CDR3 bases: TGCGCCAGCAGCTCGGGCCTAGACGGATACAATGAGCAGTTCTTC.

CDR3 sequence: CASSLVGGGETQYF. CDR3 nucleotide sequence: TGTGCCAGCAGTTTAGTCGGGGGAGGGGAGACCCAGTACTTC. This rearrangement joins TRBV27 to TRBJ2-5; 7 nucleotides agree with TRBD2. Germline loops: CDR1 MNHEY, CDR2 SMNVEV (reference sequence). The CDR3 has 14 residues. After removal of 2 bases from V and 5 bases from J, the junction contained 5 bases not matched to a gene.

The chain employs TRBV7-9 and TRBJ1-5; weak D call: TRBD1 (5 bases). Germline CDR1 reads SEHNR; CDR2 reads FQNEAQ (reference sequence). Trimming removed 1 base at V and 5 bases at J, with 12 bases between. CDR3 length: 15 amino acids. CDR3 protein: CASSLGGRVDQPQHF. The CDR3 DNA reads TGTGCCAGCAGCTTAGGGGGCAGGGTCGATCAGCCCCAGCATTTT. Complete variable domain (other parts from reference TRBV7-9 and TRBJ1-5): DTGVSQNPRHKITKRGQNVTFRCDPISEHNRLYWYRQTLGQGPEFLTYFQNEAQLEKSRLLSDRFSAERPKGSFSTLEIQRTEQGDSAMYLCASSLGGRVDQPQHFGDGTRLSIL.

CDR3 region: CASSLGLAGGMSSYEQYF. CDR3 in DNA: TGTGCCAGCAGTTTGGGCCTAGCGGGAGGGATGAGCTCCTACGAGCAGTACTTC. This rearrangement joins TRBV28 to TRBJ2-7; 12 positions agree with TRBD2. The CDR3 loop spans 18 amino acids. Per the germline V gene, CDR1 is MDHEN and CDR2 is SYDVKM. V lost 3 bases and J lost 0; bases outside the gene matches: 9.

This rearrangement joins TRBV5-4 to TRBJ2-7, with 10 bases lining up with TRBD2. The J segment lost 6 bases and the V segment lost 4 bases, leaving 13 bases of the junction unmatched. CDR1 is SGHNT, CDR2 YYREEE, per germline (reference sequence). This CDR3 is built from 16 residues. CDR3 region: CASSPGGALAGVEQYF. In DNA, the CDR3 is TGTGCCAGCAGCCCCGGGGGGGCTCTAGCGGGAGTCGAGCAGTACTTC.

The chain has TRBV7-2 and TRBJ1-2; a weak D match, TRBD1 (5 bases). Germline V lookup: CDR1 SGHTA, CDR2 FQGNSA. V was pared by 1 base and J by 6 bases, with 12 bases between. The CDR3 is 14 residues long. CDR3 coding DNA: TGTGCCAGCAGCTTAGGATCTGGGACTAATGGCTACACCTTC. As protein: CASSLGSGTNGYTF.

This clone has a single count. The same CDR3 also results from other DNA sequences found in this sample. This rearrangement joins TRBV9 to TRBJ2-1; D perhaps matches TRBD1 (5 bases). CDR1 SGDLS and CDR2 YYNGEE come from the germline V gene. This CDR3 has 15 residues. Deletions cut 0 bases from V and 3 bases from J, with 10 bases between. This CDR3 is CASSVARTGYNEQFF. Written as DNA, the CDR3 is TGTGCCAGCAGCGTAGCTAGAACAGGCTACAATGAGCAGTTCTTC.